The 15 T cell receptor beta chains presented below share a single source sample, sequenced in a study of blood T cell repertoires in COVID-19. Sequencing used immunoSEQ multiplex PCR; TCRdb keeps in-frame clones, though not all of them. The sample has fewer than 400,000 clones; roughly nine tenths are singletons. Sequenced material: peripheral blood. These receptors originate from a woman aged 25 to 45 with COVID-19, enrolled during active disease.

This clone was seen a few times. This sequence joins TRBV6-5 and TRBJ1-5; TRBD1 agrees at 10 bases. CDR1 and CDR2 from the germline V gene are MNHEY and SVGAGI. The CDR3 contains 15 residues. V trimming: 6 bases; J trimming: 1 base; junction bases outside the gene matches: 3. CDR3 coding DNA: TGTGCCAGCAGGACAGGGGGCGGGAGCAATCAGCCCCAGCATTTT. Its protein product is CASRTGGGSNQPQHF.

The genes are TRBV27 and TRBJ1-1; D may be TRBD1 (6 bases). This CDR3 is built from 13 residues. Trimming removed 0 bases at V and 7 bases at J, with 9 bases between. Per germline, CDR1 MNHEY and CDR2 SMNVEV (reference sequence). The CDR3 loop reads CASSLSTGNEAFF. Here the CDR3 DNA reads TGTGCCAGCAGTTTATCAACAGGGAATGAAGCTTTCTTT.

The chain couples TRBV4-1 to TRBJ1-4, with 9 bases aligning to TRBD1. J gave up 3 bases and V 4 bases, and 6 bases lay outside the gene matches. The germline V gene has CDR1 MGHRA and CDR2 YSYEKL. The CDR3 has 16 residues. CDR3 protein: CASSPDRGLSNEKLFF. The DNA of the CDR3 is TGCGCCAGCAGCCCGGACAGGGGACTTTCTAATGAAAAACTGTTTTTT.

The chain combines TRBV10-3 with TRBJ1-1, with TRBD1 identical over 7 bases. With V trimmed by 6 bases and J by 0 bases, 4 bases remained unmatched. Per germline, CDR1 ENHRY and CDR2 SYGVKD. The CDR3 sequence is 14 residues long. This chain's CDR3 is CAIRLTGMNTEAFF. The CDR3 DNA sequence: TGTGCCATCAGATTGACAGGGATGAACACTGAAGCTTTCTTT.

V usage is TRBV6-4 and J usage is TRBJ2-2; D unclear. V was pared by 3 bases and J by 7 bases, with 12 bases between. In germline, CDR1 is MRHNA, CDR2 SNTAGT. The CDR3 runs to 14 residues. CDR3 DNA: TGTGCCAGCAGTGATTTCTCGACGGGCGGGGAGCTGTTTTTT. Translated: CASSDFSTGGELFF.

V is TRBV9 and J is TRBJ1-4; D perhaps matches TRBD1 (6 bases). V was pared by 0 bases and J by 8 bases, with 14 bases between. CDR3 length: 15 amino acids. Germline V gene lookup returns CDR1 SGDLS and CDR2 YYNGEE. The CDR3 sequence is CASSVGGGQREKLFF. CDR3 nucleotide sequence: TGTGCCAGCAGCGTAGGAGGAGGACAGAGAGAAAAACTGTTTTTT.

This clone appeared a few times. J is TRBJ1-4 and V is TRBV18; 8 bases are a match to TRBD1. V gave up 2 bases and J gave up 5 bases; unmatched junction bases: 4. The CDR3 has 15 amino acids. CDR1 KGHSH and CDR2 LQKENI come from the germline V gene. Written as DNA, the CDR3 is TGTGCCAGCTCACCAGGGTGGGACAGGAATGAAAAACTGTTTTTT. Protein product: CASSPGWDRNEKLFF.

J is TRBJ2-1 and V is TRBV11-2; 7 bases align to TRBD2. V lost 5 bases and J lost 5; bases outside the gene matches: 3. Per germline, CDR1 SGHAT and CDR2 FQNNGV. The CDR3 is 13 amino acids. The CDR3 region has the DNA TGTGCCAGCAGCACGGGACTAAACAATGAGCAGTTCTTC. This gives the protein CASSTGLNNEQFF.

The chain employs TRBV27 and TRBJ1-6, with 8 bases identical to TRBD1. Germline assignment: CDR1 MNHEY and CDR2 SMNVEV (reference sequence). The CDR3 runs 15 residues. V shed 0 bases, J shed 12 bases, and the junction held 7 bases outside the gene matches. DNA of the CDR3: TGTGCCAGCAGTTTATCGACAGGGGCCCCGCGACCCCTCCACTTT. Translation: CASSLSTGAPRPLHF.

The chain has TRBV4-1 and TRBJ1-2; no reliable D call. The V and J ends lost 9 bases and 5 bases respectively, with 22 bases between them. CDR1 and CDR2 from the germline V gene are MGHRA and YSYEKL. The CDR3 is made up of 15 amino acids. CDR3 in amino acids: CASAPMTTVRYGYTF. In DNA form, the CDR3 reads TGCGCCAGTGCCCCTATGACCACAGTCCGGTATGGCTACACCTTC.

The V gene is TRBV11-2, the J gene TRBJ2-1; tentatively, D is TRBD1 (5 bases). The germline V gene encodes CDR1 SGHAT and CDR2 FQNNGV. This CDR3 is 15 amino acids long. V lost 5 bases, J lost 2 bases, and 13 bases lay in between. The CDR3: CASSPGLHTYNEQFF. The CDR3 DNA reads TGTGCCAGCAGCCCAGGGCTACATACCTACAATGAGCAGTTCTTC.

This chain connects TRBV6-1 to TRBJ1-5; D is possibly TRBD1 (5 bases). The CDR3 loop spans 20 amino acids. Germline CDR1 reads MNHNS; CDR2 reads SASEGT. V was pared by 1 base and J by 7 bases, with 29 bases between. The CDR3 nucleotides read TGTGCCAGCAGTGAAGGATCGTTGGTGGTAGGACTAGGGGAAGGGCAGCCCCAGCATTTT. Its translation: CASSEGSLVVGLGEGQPQHF.

The chain joins TRBV5-8 to TRBJ1-5, with a weak D call TRBD1 (6 bases). Germline lookup yields CDR1 SGHTS and CDR2 YDEGEE. The CDR3 has 17 residues. Trimming pared 4 bases from V and 0 bases from J, leaving 17 bases between. The CDR3 DNA reads TGTGCCAGCAGCGGCCACAGGGTATGGAATAGCAATCAGCCCCAGCATTTT. This encodes CASSGHRVWNSNQPQHF.

Note on this clone: The sample has other DNA sequences that encode this CDR3 too. The chain joins TRBV10-3 to TRBJ2-7; a weak D match, TRBD2 (5 bases). This CDR3 region has 12 residues. CDR1 and CDR2 from the germline V gene are ENHRY and SYGVKD. V was shortened by 3 bases and J by 3 bases, with 6 bases between the two germline ends. CDR3 coding DNA: TGTGCCATCAGTGACCGGGGCTACGAGCAGTACTTC. Its protein product is CAISDRGYEQYF.

The chain uses TRBV5-1 and TRBJ1-5; maybe TRBD1 (5 bases). Germline V gene data show CDR1 as SGHRS and CDR2 as YFSETQ. The CDR3 consists of 14 residues. Trimming stripped 0 bases from V and 9 bases from J, with 13 bases between. CDR3 DNA sequence: TGCGCCAGCAGCTTGGATGGCCGGGGGATGCCCCAGCATTTT. Translating it yields CASSLDGRGMPQHF.